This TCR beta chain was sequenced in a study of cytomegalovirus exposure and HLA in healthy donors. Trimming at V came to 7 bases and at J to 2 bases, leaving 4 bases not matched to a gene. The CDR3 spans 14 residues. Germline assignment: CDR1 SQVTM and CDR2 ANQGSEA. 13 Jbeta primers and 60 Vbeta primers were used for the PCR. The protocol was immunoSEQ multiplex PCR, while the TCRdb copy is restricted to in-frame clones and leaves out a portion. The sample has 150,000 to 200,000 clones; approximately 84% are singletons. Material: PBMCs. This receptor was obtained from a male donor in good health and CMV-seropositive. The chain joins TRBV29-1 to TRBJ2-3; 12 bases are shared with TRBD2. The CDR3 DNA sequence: TGCAGCGCCGGACTAGCGGGACACACAGATACGCAGTATTTT. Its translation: CSAGLAGHTDTQYF.